What follows is one T cell receptor (beta chain) and its context. The antigen is unknown. The V gene lost 6 bases and the J gene lost 7 bases, with 12 bases spanning the gap. CDR1 and CDR2 from the germline V gene are MDHEN and SYDVKM. The CDR3 consists of 12 residues. Clones were read by immunoSEQ multiplex PCR, and TCRdb kept only the in-frame ones, dropping some. The repertoire holds about 67,000 clones, 90% to 95% seen once, with less than 2.5% in the top ten. The record originates from a study of OX40 agonist ivuxolimab in advanced cancers. The overall study: An agonistic anti-OX40 (CD134) antibody, ivuxolimab, was used to treat the patients.

The study, taken as a whole, reports: Dosing at 0.1 to 3.0 mg/kg was accompanied by clonal expansion of CD4+ and CD8+ blood T cells by week 6.

The clonotype was recovered from an adult with an advanced solid tumor such as melanoma, head and neck, liver or kidney cancer. Material: CD4+ or CD8+ T cells sorted from blood, obtained in a trial of the OX40 agonist ivuxolimab. The rearrangement joins TRBV28 to TRBJ1-2; unclear D gene. CDR3 sequence: CASSPGLVGYTF. DNA of the CDR3: TGTGCCAGCAGCCCCGGTTTGGTTGGCTACACCTTC.